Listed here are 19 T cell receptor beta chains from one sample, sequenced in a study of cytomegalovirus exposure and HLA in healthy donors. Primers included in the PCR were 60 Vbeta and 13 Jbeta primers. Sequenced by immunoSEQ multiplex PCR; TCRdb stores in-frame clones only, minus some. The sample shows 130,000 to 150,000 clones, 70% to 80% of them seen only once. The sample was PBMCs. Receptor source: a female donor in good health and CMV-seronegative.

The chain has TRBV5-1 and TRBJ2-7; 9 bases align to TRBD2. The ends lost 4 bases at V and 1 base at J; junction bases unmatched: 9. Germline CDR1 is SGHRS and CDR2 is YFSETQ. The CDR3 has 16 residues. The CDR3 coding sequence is TGCGCCAGCAGCAACATAGCGGGAGCCCTATCCTACGAGCAGTACTTC. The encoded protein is CASSNIAGALSYEQYF.

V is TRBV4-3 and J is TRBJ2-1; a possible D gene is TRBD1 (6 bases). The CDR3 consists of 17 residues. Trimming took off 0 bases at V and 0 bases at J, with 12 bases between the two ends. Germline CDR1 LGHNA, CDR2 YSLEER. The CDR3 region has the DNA TGCGCCAGCAGCCAAGAATCAGGGGACGGCTCCTACAATGAGCAGTTCTTC. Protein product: CASSQESGDGSYNEQFF.

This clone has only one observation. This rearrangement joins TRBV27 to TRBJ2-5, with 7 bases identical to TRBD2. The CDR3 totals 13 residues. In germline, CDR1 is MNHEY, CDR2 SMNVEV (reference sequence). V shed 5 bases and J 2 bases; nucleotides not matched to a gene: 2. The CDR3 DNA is TGTGCCAGCAGTCGCGGGGGACAAGAGACCCAGTACTTC. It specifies CASSRGGQETQYF.

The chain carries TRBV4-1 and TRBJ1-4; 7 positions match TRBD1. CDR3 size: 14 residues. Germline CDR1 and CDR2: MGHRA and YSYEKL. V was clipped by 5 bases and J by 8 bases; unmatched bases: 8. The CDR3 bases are TGCGCCAGCAGCGCGACAGGGCGGGTAGAAAAACTGTTTTTT. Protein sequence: CASSATGRVEKLFF.

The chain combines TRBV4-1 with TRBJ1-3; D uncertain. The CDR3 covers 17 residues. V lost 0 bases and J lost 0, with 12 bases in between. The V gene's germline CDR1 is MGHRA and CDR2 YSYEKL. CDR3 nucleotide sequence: TGCGCCAGCAGCCAAGAATTCAGTCAGCGCTCTGGAAACACCATATATTTT. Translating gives CASSQEFSQRSGNTIYF.

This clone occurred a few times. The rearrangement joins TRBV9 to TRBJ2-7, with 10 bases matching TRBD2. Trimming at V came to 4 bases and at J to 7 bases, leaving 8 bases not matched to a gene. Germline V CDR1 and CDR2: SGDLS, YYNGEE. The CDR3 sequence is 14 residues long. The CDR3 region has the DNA TGTGCCAGCAGCCCAGCGGGGGGGCCGAGAGAGCAGTACTTC. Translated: CASSPAGGPREQYF.

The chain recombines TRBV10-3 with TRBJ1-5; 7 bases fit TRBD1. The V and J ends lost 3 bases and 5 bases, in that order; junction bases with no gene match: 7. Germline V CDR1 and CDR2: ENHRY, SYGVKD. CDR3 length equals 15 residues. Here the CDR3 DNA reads TGTGCCATCAGTGATGGAACAGGGGTCGATCAGCCCCAGCATTTT. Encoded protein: CAISDGTGVDQPQHF.

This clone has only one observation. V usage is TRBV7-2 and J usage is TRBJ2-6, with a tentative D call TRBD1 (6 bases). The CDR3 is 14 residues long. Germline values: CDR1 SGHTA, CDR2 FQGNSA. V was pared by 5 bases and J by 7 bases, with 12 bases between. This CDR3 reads CASSDGTYANVLTF. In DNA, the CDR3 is TGTGCCAGCAGCGACGGGACATACGCCAACGTCCTGACTTTC.

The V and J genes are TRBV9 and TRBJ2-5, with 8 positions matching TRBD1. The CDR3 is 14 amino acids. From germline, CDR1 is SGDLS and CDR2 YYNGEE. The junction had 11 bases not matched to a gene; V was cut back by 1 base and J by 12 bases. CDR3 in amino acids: CASSVTDRGDFEYF. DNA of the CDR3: TGTGCCAGCAGCGTAACCGACAGGGGAGACTTCGAGTACTTC.

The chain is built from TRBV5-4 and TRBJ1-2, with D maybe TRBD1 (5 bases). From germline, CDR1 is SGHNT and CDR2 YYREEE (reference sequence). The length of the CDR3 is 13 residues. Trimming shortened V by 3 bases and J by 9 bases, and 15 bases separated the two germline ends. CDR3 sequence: CASSSSGGESYTF. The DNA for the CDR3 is TGTGCCAGCAGCTCTTCGGGGGGAGAAAGCTACACCTTC.

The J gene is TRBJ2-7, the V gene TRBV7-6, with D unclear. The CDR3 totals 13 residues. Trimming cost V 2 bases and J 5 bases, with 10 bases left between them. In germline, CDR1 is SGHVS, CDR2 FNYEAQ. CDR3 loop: CASSLLGADEQYF. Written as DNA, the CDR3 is TGTGCCAGCAGCTTACTGGGCGCAGACGAGCAGTACTTC.

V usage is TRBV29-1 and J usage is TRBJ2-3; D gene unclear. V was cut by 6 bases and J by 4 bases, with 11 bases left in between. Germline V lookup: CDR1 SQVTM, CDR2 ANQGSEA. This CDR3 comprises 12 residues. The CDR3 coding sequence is TGCAGCGTAAGAGGTTTGGCAGATACGCAGTATTTT. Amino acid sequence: CSVRGLADTQYF.

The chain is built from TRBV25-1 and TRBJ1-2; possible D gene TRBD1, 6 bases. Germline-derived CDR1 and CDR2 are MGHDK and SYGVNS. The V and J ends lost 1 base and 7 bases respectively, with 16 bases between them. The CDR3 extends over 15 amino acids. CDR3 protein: CASSELVYRVAGYTF. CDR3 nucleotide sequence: TGTGCCAGCAGTGAATTGGTATACAGGGTGGCTGGCTACACCTTC.

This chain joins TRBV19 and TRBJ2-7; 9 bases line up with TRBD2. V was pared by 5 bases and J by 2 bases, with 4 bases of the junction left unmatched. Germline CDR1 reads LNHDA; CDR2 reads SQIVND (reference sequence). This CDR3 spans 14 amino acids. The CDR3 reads CASSGASGAYEQYF. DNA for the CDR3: TGTGCCAGTAGTGGGGCTAGCGGGGCCTACGAGCAGTACTTC.

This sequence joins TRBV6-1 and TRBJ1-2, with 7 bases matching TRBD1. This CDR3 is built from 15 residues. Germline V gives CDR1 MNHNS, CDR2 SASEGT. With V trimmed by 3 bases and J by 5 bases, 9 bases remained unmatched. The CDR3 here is CASSDRGTVSYGYTF. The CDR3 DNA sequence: TGTGCCAGCAGTGACCGCGGGACAGTAAGTTATGGCTACACCTTC.

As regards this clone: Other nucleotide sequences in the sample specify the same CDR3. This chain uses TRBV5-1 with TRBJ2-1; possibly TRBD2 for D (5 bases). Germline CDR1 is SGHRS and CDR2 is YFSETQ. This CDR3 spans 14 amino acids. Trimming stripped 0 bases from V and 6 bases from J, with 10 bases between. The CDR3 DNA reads TGCGCCAGCAGCTTGGAATCGGGGTCCAATGAGCAGTTCTTC. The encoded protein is CASSLESGSNEQFF.

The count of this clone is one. The CDR3 protein is CASSKTSGEYNEQFF. In nucleotides, the CDR3 is TGTGCCAGCAGCAAGACTAGCGGGGAATACAATGAGCAGTTCTTC. The chain combines TRBV9 with TRBJ2-1, with 11 bases identical to TRBD2. V gave up 4 bases and J gave up 4 bases; unmatched junction bases: 4. This CDR3 has 15 residues. Germline V gene sequence: CDR1 SGDLS, CDR2 YYNGEE.

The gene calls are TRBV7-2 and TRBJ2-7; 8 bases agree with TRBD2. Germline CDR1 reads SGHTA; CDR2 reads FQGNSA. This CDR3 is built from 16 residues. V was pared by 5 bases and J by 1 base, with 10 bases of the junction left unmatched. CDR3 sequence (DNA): TGTGCCAGCAGCCCGAGCGGGGGTAGTGTTTCCTACGAGCAGTACTTC. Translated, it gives CASSPSGGSVSYEQYF.

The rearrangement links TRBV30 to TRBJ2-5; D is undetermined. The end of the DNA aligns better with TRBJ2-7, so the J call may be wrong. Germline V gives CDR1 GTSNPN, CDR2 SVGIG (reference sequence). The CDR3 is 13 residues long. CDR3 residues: CAWSRPNPYEQYF. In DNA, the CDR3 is TGTGCCTGGAGTCGCCCCAACCCCTACGAGCAGTACTTC.